This TCR beta chain appears in the sequencing data of a study of CD8 T cells in Susac syndrome. Findings and caveats of the study: It was acknowledged in the study that the number of individuals who were included in its TCR sequencing and HLA analysis was relatively small.

A remark on this clonotype: The target antigen is unknown.

The authors reverse transcribed about 0.5 to 1 ug RNA with random hexamers. One entry per CDR3 protein, called by TCRdb with MiXCR from the immunoSEQ multiplex PCR reads. The table has a few hundred thousand distinct CDR3 sequences, almost 85% seen once; the top ten hold around 0.2%. Trimming stripped 6 bases from V and 5 bases from J, with 11 bases between. This CDR3 is built from 13 residues. The germline gives CDR1 SEHNR, CDR2 FQNEAQ (reference sequence). This sequence was found in a human donor with multiple sclerosis. The chain employs TRBV7-9 and TRBJ1-5; D may be TRBD1 (6 bases). The sample consisted of CD8+ T cells from PBMCs. CDR3 sequence (DNA): TGTGCCAGCAGGCAAACAGGGTATCAGCCCCAGCATTTT. Protein sequence: CASRQTGYQPQHF.